The source of this TCR beta chain is a study of human T cells and chemical hapten exposure. Across the study: The patch tests put 0.01% DPC on the skin of the upper back and were read 6 days later. The study's findings and limits: Counts of TCRs above 1 in 1000 frequency stayed unchanged with DPC sensitization. Donors had alopecia, so their immune response may differ from healthy people's.

A few counts support this clonotype. Its antigen is as yet unknown. Time point given: pre-sensitization, week 0. Stated treatment: therapeutic diphenylcyclopropenone sensitization with weekly scalp DPC. V lost 3 bases and J lost 1, with 6 bases in between. In germline, CDR1 is SNHLY, CDR2 FYNNEI. The CDR3 covers 13 residues. Per the authors' pipeline: Per sample, the median was around 100,000 TCRs, with values from roughly 23,000 to 640,000. TCRdb processed the RACE reads anew with MiXCR; each CDR3 protein has one entry. TCRdb's processing, not the authors', yielded these V and J calls. The sample yields about 85,000 distinct CDR3 sequences, 8.5% seen once.

This TCR derives from a man aged 35-49 years with alopecia areata. Some clones in this sample may be carry-over from other donors' samples. V and J are TRBV2 and TRBJ1-1; no clear D gene. Sample: whole blood, taken in connection with sensitization to the hapten diphenylcyclopropenone (DPC). The CDR3 DNA follows: TGTGCCAGCAGTGAGGAGGGGAACACTGAAGCTTTCTTT. It specifies CASSEEGNTEAFF.